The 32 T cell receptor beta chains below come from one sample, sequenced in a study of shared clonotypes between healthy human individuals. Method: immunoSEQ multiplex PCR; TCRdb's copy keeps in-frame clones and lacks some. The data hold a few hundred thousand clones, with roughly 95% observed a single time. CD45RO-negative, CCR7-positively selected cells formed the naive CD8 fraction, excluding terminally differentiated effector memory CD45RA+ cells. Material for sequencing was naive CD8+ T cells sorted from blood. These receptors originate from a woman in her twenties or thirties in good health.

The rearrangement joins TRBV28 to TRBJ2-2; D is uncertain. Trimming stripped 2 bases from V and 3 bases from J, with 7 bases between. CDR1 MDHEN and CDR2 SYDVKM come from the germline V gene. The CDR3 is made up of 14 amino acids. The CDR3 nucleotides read TGTGCCAGCAGTTTAGCGTCCGACACCGGGGAGCTGTTTTTT. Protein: CASSLASDTGELFF.

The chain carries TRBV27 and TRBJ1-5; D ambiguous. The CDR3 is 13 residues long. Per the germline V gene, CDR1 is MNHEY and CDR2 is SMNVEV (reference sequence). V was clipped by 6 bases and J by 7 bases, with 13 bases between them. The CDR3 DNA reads TGTGCCAGCAGCCCCCTGGACGAACAGCCCCAGCATTTT. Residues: CASSPLDEQPQHF.

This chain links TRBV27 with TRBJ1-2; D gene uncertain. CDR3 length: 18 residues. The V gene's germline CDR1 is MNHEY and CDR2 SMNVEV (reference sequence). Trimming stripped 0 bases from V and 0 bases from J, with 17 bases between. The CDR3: CASSLSGKRLAPNYGYTF. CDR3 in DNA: TGTGCCAGCAGTTTATCAGGGAAAAGGTTGGCTCCTAACTATGGCTACACCTTC.

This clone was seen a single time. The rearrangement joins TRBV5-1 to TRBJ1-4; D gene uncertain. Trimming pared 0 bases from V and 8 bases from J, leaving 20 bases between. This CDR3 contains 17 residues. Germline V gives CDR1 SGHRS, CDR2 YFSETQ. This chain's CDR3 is CASSLATRGVLVEKLFF. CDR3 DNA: TGCGCCAGCAGCTTGGCGACTCGCGGGGTTCTTGTCGAAAAACTGTTTTTT.

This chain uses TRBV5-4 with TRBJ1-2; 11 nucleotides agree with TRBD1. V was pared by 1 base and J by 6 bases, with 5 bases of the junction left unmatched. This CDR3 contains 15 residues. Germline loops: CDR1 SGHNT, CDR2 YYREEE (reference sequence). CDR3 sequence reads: CASSLWTGGSHGYTF. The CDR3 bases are TGTGCCAGCAGCTTGTGGACAGGGGGCTCTCATGGCTACACCTTC.

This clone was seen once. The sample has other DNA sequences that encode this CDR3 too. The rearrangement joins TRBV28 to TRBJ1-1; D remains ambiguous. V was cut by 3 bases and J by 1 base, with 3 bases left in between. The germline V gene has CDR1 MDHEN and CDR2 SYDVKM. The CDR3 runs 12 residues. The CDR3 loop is CASSLGNTEAFF. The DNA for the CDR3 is TGTGCCAGCAGTTTGGGGAACACTGAAGCTTTCTTT. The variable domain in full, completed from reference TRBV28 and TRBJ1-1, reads DVKVTQSSRYLVKRTGEKVFLECVQDMDHENMFWYRQDPGLGLRLIYFSYDVKMKEKGDIPEGYSVSREKKERFSLILESASTNQTSMYLCASSLGNTEAFFGQGTRLTVV.

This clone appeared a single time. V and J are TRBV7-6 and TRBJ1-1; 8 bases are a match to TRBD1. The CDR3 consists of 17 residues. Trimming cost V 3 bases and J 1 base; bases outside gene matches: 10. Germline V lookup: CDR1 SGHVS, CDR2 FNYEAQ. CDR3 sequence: CASSFGDRSTENTEAFF. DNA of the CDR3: TGTGCCAGCAGCTTCGGGGACAGGTCCACCGAGAACACTGAAGCTTTCTTT.

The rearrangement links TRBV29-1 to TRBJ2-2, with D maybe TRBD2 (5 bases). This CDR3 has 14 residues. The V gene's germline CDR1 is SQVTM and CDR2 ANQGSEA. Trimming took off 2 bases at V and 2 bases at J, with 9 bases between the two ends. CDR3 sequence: CSVERAVNTGELFF. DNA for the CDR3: TGCAGCGTTGAAAGAGCGGTTAACACCGGGGAGCTGTTTTTT.

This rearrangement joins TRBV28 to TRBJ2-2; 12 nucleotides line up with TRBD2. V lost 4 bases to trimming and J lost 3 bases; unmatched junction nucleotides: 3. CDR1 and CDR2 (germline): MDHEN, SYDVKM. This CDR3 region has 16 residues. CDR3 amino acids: CASSSRLAGDTGELFF. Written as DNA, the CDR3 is TGTGCCAGCAGTTCACGACTAGCGGGAGACACCGGGGAGCTGTTTTTT.

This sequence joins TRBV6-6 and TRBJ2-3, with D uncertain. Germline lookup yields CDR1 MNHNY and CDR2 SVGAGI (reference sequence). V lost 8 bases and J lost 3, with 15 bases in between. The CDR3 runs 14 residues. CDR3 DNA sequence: TGTGCCAGCGGTCATTTGGAGACAACAGATACGCAGTATTTT. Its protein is CASGHLETTDTQYF.

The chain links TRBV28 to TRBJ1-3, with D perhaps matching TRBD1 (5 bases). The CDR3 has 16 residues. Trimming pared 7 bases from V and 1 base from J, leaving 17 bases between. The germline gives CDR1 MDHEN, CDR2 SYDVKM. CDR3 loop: CASNRRKGLSGNTIYF. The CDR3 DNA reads TGTGCCAGCAATAGACGTAAGGGGCTGTCTGGAAACACCATATATTTT.

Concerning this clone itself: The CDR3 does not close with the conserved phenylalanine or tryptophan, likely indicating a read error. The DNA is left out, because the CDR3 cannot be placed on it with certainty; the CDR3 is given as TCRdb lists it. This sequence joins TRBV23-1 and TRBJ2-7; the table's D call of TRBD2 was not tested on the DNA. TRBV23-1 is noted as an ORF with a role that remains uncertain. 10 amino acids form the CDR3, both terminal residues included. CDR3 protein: CASSQFGGFG.

DNA of the CDR3: TGCAGCGTTGAGGGACAGGGGGCAGGGGGTTACGAGCAGTACTTC. It codes for CSVEGQGAGGYEQYF. The chain carries TRBV29-1 and TRBJ2-7; 12 nucleotides line up with TRBD1. The V and J ends lost 3 bases and 4 bases, in that order; junction bases with no gene match: 7. Germline V gives CDR1 SQVTM, CDR2 ANQGSEA. The CDR3 contains 15 residues.

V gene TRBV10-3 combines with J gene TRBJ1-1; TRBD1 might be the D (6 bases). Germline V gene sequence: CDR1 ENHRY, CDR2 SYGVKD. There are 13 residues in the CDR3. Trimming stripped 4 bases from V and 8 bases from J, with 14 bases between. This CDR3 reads CAISGGTPSEAFF. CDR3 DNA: TGTGCCATCAGTGGCGGGACACCTTCCGAAGCTTTCTTT.

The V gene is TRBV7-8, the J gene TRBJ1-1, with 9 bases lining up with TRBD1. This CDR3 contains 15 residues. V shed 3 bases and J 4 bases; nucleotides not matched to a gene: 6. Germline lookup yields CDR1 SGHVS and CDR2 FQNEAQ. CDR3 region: CASSFRDRASTEAFF. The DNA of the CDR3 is TGTGCCAGCAGCTTCCGGGACAGGGCTAGCACTGAAGCTTTCTTT.

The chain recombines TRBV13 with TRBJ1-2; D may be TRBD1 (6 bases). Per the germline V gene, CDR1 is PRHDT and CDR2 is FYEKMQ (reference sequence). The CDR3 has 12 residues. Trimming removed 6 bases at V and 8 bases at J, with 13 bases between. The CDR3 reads CASRAGGQGYTF. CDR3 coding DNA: TGTGCCAGCAGGGCGGGGGGGCAAGGCTACACCTTC.

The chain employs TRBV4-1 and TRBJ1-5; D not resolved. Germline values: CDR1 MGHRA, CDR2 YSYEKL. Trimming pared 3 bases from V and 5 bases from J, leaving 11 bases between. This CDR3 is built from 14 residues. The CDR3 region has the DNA TGCGCCAGCAGCCAGTACCTAGGAGATCAGCCCCAGCATTTT. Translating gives CASSQYLGDQPQHF.

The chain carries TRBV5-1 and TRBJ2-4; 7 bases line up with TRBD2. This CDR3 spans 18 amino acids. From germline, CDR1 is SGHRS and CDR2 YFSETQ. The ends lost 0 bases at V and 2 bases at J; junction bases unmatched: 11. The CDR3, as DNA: TGCGCCAGCAGCTTGGGGGGGATGGCTAGCGGCCCCAAAAACATTCAGTACTTC. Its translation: CASSLGGMASGPKNIQYF. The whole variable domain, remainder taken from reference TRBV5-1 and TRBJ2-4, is KAGVTQTPRYLIKTRGQQVTLSCSPISGHRSVSWYQQTPGQGLQFLFEYFSETQRNKGNFPGRFSGRQFSNSRSEMNVSTLELGDSALYLCASSLGGMASGPKNIQYFGAGTRLSVL.

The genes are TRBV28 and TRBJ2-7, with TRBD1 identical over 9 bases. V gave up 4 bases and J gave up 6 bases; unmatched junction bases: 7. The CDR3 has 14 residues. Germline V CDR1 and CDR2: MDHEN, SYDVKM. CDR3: CASSYTGTGLEQYF. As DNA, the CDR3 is TGTGCCAGCAGTTATACCGGGACAGGGCTCGAGCAGTACTTC.

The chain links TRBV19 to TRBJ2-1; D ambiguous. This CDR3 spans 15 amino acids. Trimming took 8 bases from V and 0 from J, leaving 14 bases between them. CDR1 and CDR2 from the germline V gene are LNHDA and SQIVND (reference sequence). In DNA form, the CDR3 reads TGTGCCAGTGCTGAATCGGGTCCCTCCTACAATGAGCAGTTCTTC. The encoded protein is CASAESGPSYNEQFF. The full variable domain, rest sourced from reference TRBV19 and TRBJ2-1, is DGGITQSPKYLFRKEGQNVTLSCEQNLNHDAMYWYRQDPGQGLRLIYYSQIVNDFQKGDIAEGYSVSREKKESFPLTVTSAQKNPTAFYLCASAESGPSYNEQFFGPGTRLTVL.

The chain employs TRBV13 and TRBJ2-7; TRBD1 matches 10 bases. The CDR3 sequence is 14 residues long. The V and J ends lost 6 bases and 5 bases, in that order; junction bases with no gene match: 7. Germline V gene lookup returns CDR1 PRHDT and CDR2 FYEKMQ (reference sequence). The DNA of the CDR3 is TGTGCCAGCAGTACCGGGACAGGGGTTCACGAGCAGTACTTC. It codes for CASSTGTGVHEQYF.

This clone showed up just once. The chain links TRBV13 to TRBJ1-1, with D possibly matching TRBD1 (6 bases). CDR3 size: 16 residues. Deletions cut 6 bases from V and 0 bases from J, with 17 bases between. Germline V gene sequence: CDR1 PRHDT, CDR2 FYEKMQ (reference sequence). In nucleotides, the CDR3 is TGTGCCAGCAGACAGAATACCGGGACACTGAACACTGAAGCTTTCTTT. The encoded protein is CASRQNTGTLNTEAFF.

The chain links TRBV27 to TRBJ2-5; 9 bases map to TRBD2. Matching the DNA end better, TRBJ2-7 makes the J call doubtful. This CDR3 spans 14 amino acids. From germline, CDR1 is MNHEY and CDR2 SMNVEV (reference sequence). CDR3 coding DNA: TGTGCCAGCAGTCTCCTAGCGGGAAGGTACGAGCAGTACTTC. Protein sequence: CASSLLAGRYEQYF.

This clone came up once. The CDR3 loop is CASSLFSADRWDQPQHF. CDR3 DNA: TGTGCCAGCAGTTTATTCTCCGCCGACAGATGGGATCAGCCCCAGCATTTT. The chain is built from TRBV28 and TRBJ1-5; tentatively, D is TRBD1 (5 bases). Trimming left V 1 base short and J 5 bases short, with 18 bases between. Germline assignment: CDR1 MDHEN and CDR2 SYDVKM. The CDR3 is made up of 17 amino acids.

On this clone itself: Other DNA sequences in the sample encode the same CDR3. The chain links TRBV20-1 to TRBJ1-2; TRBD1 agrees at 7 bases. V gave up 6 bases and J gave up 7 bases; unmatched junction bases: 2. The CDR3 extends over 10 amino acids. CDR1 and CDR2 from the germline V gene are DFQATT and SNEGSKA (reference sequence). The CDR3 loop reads CSATGFGYTF. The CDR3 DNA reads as TGCAGTGCGACAGGGTTTGGCTACACCTTC.

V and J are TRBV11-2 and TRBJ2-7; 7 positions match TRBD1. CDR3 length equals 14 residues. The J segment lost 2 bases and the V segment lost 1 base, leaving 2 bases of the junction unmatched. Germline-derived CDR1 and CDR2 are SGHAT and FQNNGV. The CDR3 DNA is TGTGCCAGCAGCTTAGGGGGGACAGCCTACGAGCAGTACTTC. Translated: CASSLGGTAYEQYF.

CDR3 DNA sequence: TGTGCCAGCAGCTCTCCCGGGACCGCGAGCTCCTACGAGCAGTACTTC. Amino acid sequence: CASSSPGTASSYEQYF. The chain is built from TRBV5-4 and TRBJ2-7; perhaps D is TRBD1 or TRBD2 (5 bases each). The CDR3 totals 16 residues. Germline V gives CDR1 SGHNT, CDR2 YYREEE (reference sequence). Trimming took 3 bases from V and 0 from J, leaving 16 bases between them.

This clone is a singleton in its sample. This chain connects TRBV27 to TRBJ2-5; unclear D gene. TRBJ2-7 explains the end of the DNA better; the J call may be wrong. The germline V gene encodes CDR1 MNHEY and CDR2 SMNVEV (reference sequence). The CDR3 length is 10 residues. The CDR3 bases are TGTGCCAGCATGGGGAACGAGCAGTACTTC. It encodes CASMGNEQYF.

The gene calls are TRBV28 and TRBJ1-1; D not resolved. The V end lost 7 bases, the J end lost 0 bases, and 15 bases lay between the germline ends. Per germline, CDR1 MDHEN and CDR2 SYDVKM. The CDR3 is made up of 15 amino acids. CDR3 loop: CASTRGGPMNTEAFF. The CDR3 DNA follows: TGTGCCAGCACCCGGGGAGGACCTATGAACACTGAAGCTTTCTTT.

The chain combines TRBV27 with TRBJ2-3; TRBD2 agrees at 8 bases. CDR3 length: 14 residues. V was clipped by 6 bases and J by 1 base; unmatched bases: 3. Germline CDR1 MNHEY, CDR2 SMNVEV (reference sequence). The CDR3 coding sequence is TGTGCCAGCAGAACAGCGGGAGGCACAGATACGCAGTATTTT. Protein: CASRTAGGTDTQYF.

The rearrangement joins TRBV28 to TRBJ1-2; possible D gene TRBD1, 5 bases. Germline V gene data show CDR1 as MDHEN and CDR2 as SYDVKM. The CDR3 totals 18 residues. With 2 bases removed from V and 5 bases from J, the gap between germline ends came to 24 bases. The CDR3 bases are TGTGCCAGCAGTTTACTACAACCATGGGGCCAGGACGAATATGGCTACACCTTC. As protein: CASSLLQPWGQDEYGYTF.

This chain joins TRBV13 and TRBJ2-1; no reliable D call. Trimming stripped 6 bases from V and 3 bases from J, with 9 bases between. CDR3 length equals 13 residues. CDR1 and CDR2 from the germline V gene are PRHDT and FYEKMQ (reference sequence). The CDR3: CASSGRNYNEQFF. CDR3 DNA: TGTGCCAGCAGTGGGCGGAACTACAATGAGCAGTTCTTC.